This T cell receptor beta chain was captured by sequencing in a study of blood T cell repertoires in COVID-19. For the study at large: Samples came from the United States, Italy and Spain, spanning acute and convalescent COVID-19.

The V segment lost 3 bases and the J segment 4 bases; nucleotides outside the gene matches: 9. This CDR3 has 16 residues. Germline V gene lookup returns CDR1 DFQATT and CDR2 SNEGSKA (reference sequence). Across over 20 US areas, participants ranged in age from 18 to 89 years. Authors' processing steps: Nucleated cell counts were estimated from reference gene primer amplification. Assay used: immunoSEQ multiplex PCR; TCRdb lists only in-frame clones, some missing. That table gives V, J and clone size, and the DNA gave D and trimming. The sample carries about 200,000 clones, around nine tenths recorded once.

The clonotype comes from a woman in her thirties with acute COVID-19. Sequenced material: PBMCs or T cells enriched from blood (not recorded which). J is TRBJ1-5 and V is TRBV20-1, with 10 bases fitting TRBD1. CDR3 sequence reads: CSASEPTGGPNQPQHF. As DNA, the CDR3 is TGCAGTGCTAGTGAGCCGACAGGGGGCCCAAATCAGCCCCAGCATTTT.